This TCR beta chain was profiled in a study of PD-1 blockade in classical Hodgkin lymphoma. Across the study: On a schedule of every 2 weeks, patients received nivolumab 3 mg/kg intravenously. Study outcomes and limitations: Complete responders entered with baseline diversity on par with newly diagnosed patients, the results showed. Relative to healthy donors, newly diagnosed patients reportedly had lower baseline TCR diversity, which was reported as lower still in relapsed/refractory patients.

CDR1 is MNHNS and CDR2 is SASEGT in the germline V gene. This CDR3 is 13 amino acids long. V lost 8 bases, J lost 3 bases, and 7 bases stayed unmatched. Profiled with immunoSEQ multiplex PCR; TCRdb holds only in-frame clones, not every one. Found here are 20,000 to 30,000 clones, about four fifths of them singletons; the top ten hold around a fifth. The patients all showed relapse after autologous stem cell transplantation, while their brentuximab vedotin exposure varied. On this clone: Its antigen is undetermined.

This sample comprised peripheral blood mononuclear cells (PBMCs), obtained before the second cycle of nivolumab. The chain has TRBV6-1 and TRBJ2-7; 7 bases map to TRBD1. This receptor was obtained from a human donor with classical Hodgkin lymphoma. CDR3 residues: CASSLWDSYEQYF. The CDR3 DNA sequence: TGTGCCAGCTCCTTATGGGACAGCTACGAGCAGTACTTC.